This T cell receptor (beta chain) came from a study of blood T cell repertoires in COVID-19. Looking at the study overall: Samples came from the United States, Italy and Spain, spanning acute and convalescent COVID-19. T cells, B-cell-depleted T cells, or PBMCs supplied cDNA or gDNA.

Losses at the gene ends were 7 bases for V and 9 bases for J; bases not matched to a gene: 10. CDR1 is MNHEY, CDR2 SVGAGI, per germline. The CDR3 sequence is 14 residues long. In the authors' workflow: Amplifying reference gene primers gave estimates of nucleated cell counts. Libraries were prepared by immunoSEQ multiplex PCR; TCRdb keeps only in-frame clonotypes and omits some of them. V and J calls and clone size come straight from that table; D and trimming were deduced from the DNA. Here the sample spans around 130,000 clones, approximately 88% being singletons. The gene calls are TRBV6-5 and TRBJ2-1; TRBD1 matches at 9 bases. The source material was peripheral blood. This sequence was found in a woman of 80 years or more with acute or convalescent COVID-19. The CDR3 DNA is TGTGCCAGCATCCCGGGACAGGGAGGAGGTGAGCAGTTCTTC. This gives the protein CASIPGQGGGEQFF.